The sequence of this TCR beta chain was determined in a study of cytomegalovirus exposure and HLA in healthy donors. Turning to this clone: The antigen remains unidentified.

A multiplex PCR was run with 60 Vbeta primers and 13 Jbeta primers. Data came from immunoSEQ multiplex PCR; TCRdb stores just in-frame clones and leaves some out. The repertoire holds roughly 190,000 clones, with about 70% as singletons. Trimming removed 6 bases at V and 4 bases at J, with 22 bases between. The CDR3 spans 16 residues. Germline-derived CDR1 and CDR2 are LNHDA and SQIVND (reference sequence). Study findings and constraints: Researchers catalogued about 150 TCR beta chains as cytomegalovirus-associated.

Sequenced: PBMCs. The clonotype originates from a woman in her 30s in good health and CMV-seronegative. The chain uses TRBV19 and TRBJ2-7; weak D call: TRBD2 (6 bases). The CDR3 region has the DNA TGTGCCAGTAGCACGGGGGAGGCGGGCTACTCTTACGAGCAGTACTTC. This gives the protein CASSTGEAGYSYEQYF. Variable domain in full (rest from reference TRBV19 and TRBJ2-7): DGGITQSPKYLFRKEGQNVTLSCEQNLNHDAMYWYRQDPGQGLRLIYYSQIVNDFQKGDIAEGYSVSREKKESFPLTVTSAQKNPTAFYLCASSTGEAGYSYEQYFGPGTRLTVT.